The 26 T cell receptor beta chains presented below share a single source sample, sequenced in a study of monozygotic twins with inflammatory bowel disease. TCRdb reprocessed the 5' RACE reads, with one entry per CDR3 protein and no DNA. The sample data list roughly 160,000 distinct CDR3 sequences. The sequenced material came from blood. These receptors were collected from a human donor with ulcerative colitis or Crohn's disease, or a healthy co-twin of an affected twin (not recorded which).

The rearrangement uses TRBV14 and TRBJ2-7; TCRdb's assignment of TRBD1 cannot be checked, as there is no DNA. CDR1 SGHDN and CDR2 FVKESK come from the germline V gene. The CDR3 has 18 residues. The CDR3 sequence: CASSQFPQDRRASYEQYF.

The chain carries TRBV20-1 and TRBJ1-5; TCRdb outputs TRBD1, but without DNA this stays unchecked. The CDR3 covers 17 residues. Per the germline V gene, CDR1 is DFQATT and CDR2 is SNEGSKA (reference sequence). CDR3 region: CSATGTGALQDYQPQHF.

The CDR3 reads CASSYGQGIEPEAFF. The rearrangement uses TRBV7-9 and TRBJ1-1; there is no DNA to check the TCRdb D call of TRBD1. This CDR3 contains 15 residues. Per the germline V gene, CDR1 is SEHNR and CDR2 is FQNEAQ (reference sequence).

The V gene is TRBV9, the J gene TRBJ2-3; without DNA, the TCRdb call of TRBD1 cannot be checked. Per the germline V gene, CDR1 is SGDLS and CDR2 is YYNGEE. The CDR3 length is 15 residues. The CDR3 here is CASSEGGHRTDTQYF.

The chain carries TRBV5-1 and TRBJ2-1. The CDR3 contains 11 residues. Per the germline V gene, CDR1 is SGHRS and CDR2 is YFSETQ. The CDR3: CASSFHNEQFF. The complete variable domain, with remaining parts taken from reference TRBV5-1 and TRBJ2-1, reads KAGVTQTPRYLIKTRGQQVTLSCSPISGHRSVSWYQQTPGQGLQFLFEYFSETQRNKGNFPGRFSGRQFSNSRSEMNVSTLELGDSALYLCASSFHNEQFFGPGTRLTVL.

CDR3 region: CASTSPTGVGTGELFF. The genes are TRBV7-9 and TRBJ2-2; TCRdb's assignment of TRBD1 cannot be checked, as there is no DNA. CDR3 length: 16 amino acids. Per germline, CDR1 SEHNR and CDR2 FQNEAQ (reference sequence).

The chain links TRBV7-2 to TRBJ2-1; the TCRdb D gene call, TRBD2, has no DNA to confirm it. The CDR3 runs 16 residues. Germline CDR1 and CDR2: SGHTA and FQGNSA. CDR3 loop: CASSLDPPSGGYEQFF.

This chain links TRBV19 with TRBJ2-2; TCRdb gives TRBD2 as the D gene, but with no DNA this cannot be confirmed. The CDR3 is made up of 19 amino acids. The V gene's germline CDR1 is LNHDA and CDR2 SQIVND (reference sequence). Here the CDR3 reads CASSREGGQIRPETGELFF.

This rearrangement joins TRBV24-1 to TRBJ2-1; the D call from TCRdb, TRBD2, cannot be confirmed without DNA. CDR1 KGHDR and CDR2 SFDVKD come from the germline V gene. The CDR3 is 13 amino acids. CDR3 in amino acids: CATDSGPAGEQFF.

The chain uses TRBV20-1 and TRBJ1-6. This CDR3 spans 12 amino acids. The V gene's germline CDR1 is DFQATT and CDR2 SNEGSKA (reference sequence). This CDR3 reads CSASRPNSPLHF.

V is TRBV6-1 and J is TRBJ2-1; no DNA is available, so the TRBD2 call from TCRdb remains unchecked. The CDR3 is 18 residues long. Germline loops: CDR1 MNHNS, CDR2 SASEGT. CDR3 in amino acids: CASSAGTSGGAPKGEQFF.

The CDR3 reads CAITGQSTDTQYF. The chain joins TRBV10-3 to TRBJ2-3; TCRdb reports TRBD1, a call that lacks DNA to check it against. The CDR3 contains 13 residues. CDR1 ENHRY and CDR2 SYGVKD come from the germline V gene.

V and J are TRBV6-2 or TRBV6-3 and TRBJ2-7; TCRdb's assignment of TRBD1 cannot be checked, as there is no DNA. The CDR3 extends over 14 amino acids. Germline lookup yields CDR1 MNHEY and CDR2 SVGEGT. The CDR3 sequence: CASSYGQGAYEQYF.

The CDR3 is CASSPPSGWGDTQYF. V and J are TRBV5-1 and TRBJ2-3; TCRdb's D gene call, TRBD2, goes unchecked for lack of DNA. CDR1 and CDR2 from the germline V gene are SGHRS and YFSETQ. This CDR3 has 15 residues.

V and J are TRBV7-9 and TRBJ1-2; as DNA is missing, the TRBD1 call by TCRdb cannot be tested. CDR1 is SEHNR, CDR2 FQNEAQ, per germline (reference sequence). The CDR3 runs to 14 residues. The CDR3 here is CASSPRQGPGGYTF.

The chain joins TRBV3-1 to TRBJ2-7; TCRdb's D call of TRBD1 is untestable without DNA. The CDR3 is made up of 15 amino acids. Germline CDR1 is LGHDT and CDR2 is YNNKEL (reference sequence). The CDR3 is CASSQGTLLSYEQYF.

This rearrangement joins TRBV7-9 to TRBJ2-1; TCRdb proposes TRBD2, but this gene call is untestable without DNA. Looked up from germline, CDR1 is SEHNR and CDR2 is FQNEAQ (reference sequence). There are 16 residues in the CDR3. CDR3 sequence: CASSSGLAPTYNEQFF. The whole variable domain, remainder taken from reference TRBV7-9 and TRBJ2-1, is DTGVSQNPRHKITKRGQNVTFRCDPISEHNRLYWYRQTLGQGPEFLTYFQNEAQLEKSRLLSDRFSAERPKGSFSTLEIQRTEQGDSAMYLCASSSGLAPTYNEQFFGPGTRLTVL.

The CDR3 here is CSVEKGGGGSIQYF. The rearrangement uses TRBV29-1 and TRBJ2-4; the D gene TCRdb calls, TRBD1, cannot be checked with no DNA. CDR3 length: 14 residues. Germline CDR1 reads SQVTM; CDR2 reads ANQGSEA.

This chain uses TRBV10-3 with TRBJ2-7; with no DNA, the TCRdb D assignment of TRBD1 cannot be verified. Germline CDR1 is ENHRY and CDR2 is SYGVKD. This CDR3 contains 14 residues. The CDR3 sequence: CATQNDRGGHEQYF.

The CDR3 reads CASSPAPGQGHYGYTF. This chain uses TRBV5-1 with TRBJ1-2; TCRdb designates TRBD1, a call that cannot be tested without DNA. Per the germline V gene, CDR1 is SGHRS and CDR2 is YFSETQ. The CDR3 spans 16 residues.

The chain couples TRBV11-2 to TRBJ1-2. Germline V gene data show CDR1 as SGHAT and CDR2 as FQNNGV. This CDR3 has 15 residues. CDR3 protein: CASSLDGQANYGYTF.

V is TRBV4-3 and J is TRBJ2-5. The CDR3 runs to 17 residues. In germline, CDR1 is LGHNA, CDR2 YSLEER. The CDR3 protein is CASSQDVYETDQETQYF.

The CDR3 protein is CASSLGGGMGSGEAFF. The V call is TRBV7-2, the J call TRBJ1-1. Germline assignment: CDR1 SGHTA and CDR2 FQGNSA. The CDR3 is 16 amino acids.

The rearrangement links TRBV6-6 to TRBJ2-3. Germline assignment: CDR1 MNHNY and CDR2 SVGAGI (reference sequence). The CDR3 sequence is 12 residues long. CDR3 residues: CASRASADTQYF.

This CDR3 is CASSESAAAGNIQYF. The chain uses TRBV25-1 and TRBJ2-4; TCRdb proposes TRBD1, but this gene call is untestable without DNA. The CDR3 has 15 residues. In germline, CDR1 is MGHDK, CDR2 SYGVNS.

The chain carries TRBV15 and TRBJ1-1. Germline values: CDR1 LNHNV, CDR2 YYDKDF (reference sequence). The CDR3 consists of 14 residues. CDR3 residues: CATSRDRRVTEAFF.